The present T cell receptor beta chain was sequenced within a study of cytomegalovirus exposure and HLA in healthy donors. This clone was detected once. Its specificity is unknown. PCR amplification relied on 60 Vbeta primers (plus 13 Jbeta primers). Profiling relied on immunoSEQ multiplex PCR, and the TCRdb table lists in-frame clones only, not all of them. The data hold a few hundred thousand clones, with approximately 70% observed a single time. Study-wide results and limits: Researchers reported in a later analysis that common viral pathogens appeared linked to several top clusters. A later analysis linked a missense DCLRE1C variant to TCR beta V- and J-gene trimming.

The CDR3 is 14 residues long. Trimming shortened V by 7 bases and J by 0 bases, and 13 bases separated the two germline ends. Germline V gene lookup returns CDR1 MNHEY and CDR2 SVGAGI. The origin of this receptor is a woman in her 30s in good health and CMV-seronegative. The specimen was PBMCs. This chain connects TRBV6-5 to TRBJ2-7; D ambiguous. Here the CDR3 reads CASKASQDSYEQYF. Written as DNA, the CDR3 is TGTGCCAGCAAGGCCAGTCAGGACTCCTACGAGCAGTACTTC.